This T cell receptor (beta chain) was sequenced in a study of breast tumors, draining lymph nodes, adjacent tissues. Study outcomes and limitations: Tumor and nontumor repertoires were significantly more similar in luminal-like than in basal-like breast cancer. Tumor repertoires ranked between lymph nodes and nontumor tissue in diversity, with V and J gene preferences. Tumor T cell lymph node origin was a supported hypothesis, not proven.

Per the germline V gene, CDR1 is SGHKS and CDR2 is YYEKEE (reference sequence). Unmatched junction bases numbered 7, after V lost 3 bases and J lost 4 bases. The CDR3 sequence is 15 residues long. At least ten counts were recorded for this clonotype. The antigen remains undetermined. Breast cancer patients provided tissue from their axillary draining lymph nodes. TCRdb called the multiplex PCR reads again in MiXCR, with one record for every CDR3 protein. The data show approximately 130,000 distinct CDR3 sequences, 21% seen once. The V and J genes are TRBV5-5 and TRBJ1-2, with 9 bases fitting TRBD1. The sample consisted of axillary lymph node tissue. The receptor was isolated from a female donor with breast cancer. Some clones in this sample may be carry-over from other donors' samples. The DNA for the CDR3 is TGTGCCAGCAGCTCTTTGGGGACAGGGCCCTATGGCTACACCTTC. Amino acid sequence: CASSSLGTGPYGYTF.